A selection of T cell receptor beta chains follows, all from one sample in a study of T cell changes during pregnancy in multiple sclerosis. Only in-frame clones appear in the TCRdb table, and some are missing; sequencing was by immunoSEQ multiplex PCR. The repertoire includes fewer than 65,000 clones, 91% of them detected once, and about 2.2% sits in the top ten. The material was peripheral blood, obtained in the third trimester of pregnancy. Receptors originate from a female donor in good health, enrolled as a control in a pregnancy study. Both conserved end residues are trimmed from each CDR3. Each record gives: D gene, V gene, clone size, J gene, CDR3 protein. The D gene is left open where the match is weak. Clone size appears in some rows only: once, few, many, or a class for an expanded clone.

>.|TRBV7-7|.|TRBJ2-5
ASSLVGGQETQY
>.|TRBV4-1|.|TRBJ1-1
ASSQDLTSMNTEAF
>.|TRBV10-3|.|TRBJ2-1
AIRGHGNEQF
>TRBD1|TRBV7-9|few|TRBJ1-1
ASSLGGGQGTTEAF
>.|TRBV5-1|.|TRBJ2-5
ASSEAGQETQY
>TRBD1|TRBV11-3|.|TRBJ1-1
ASSLGDREAEAF
>.|TRBV2|.|TRBJ2-7
ASRVVSYEQY
>TRBD1|TRBV14|.|TRBJ2-3
ASSQEAKPGQSTDTQY
>.|TRBV7-9|.|TRBJ1-5
ASSLAEANSNQPQH
>TRBD1|TRBV19|once|TRBJ1-4
ASSIFGTGLNEKLF
>TRBD1|TRBV7-3|.|TRBJ1-1
ASSPLGQGEAF
>TRBD1|TRBV2|.|TRBJ1-4
ASRALFGTVNEKLF
>TRBD2|TRBV7-2|.|TRBJ2-1
ASSPTSGLYNEQF
>TRBD2|TRBV27|.|TRBJ2-3
ASSPGLAGGDTQY
>TRBD1|TRBV5-8|.|TRBJ2-7
ASPRDRGGSYEQY
>TRBD2|TRBV30|.|TRBJ2-5
ALRERGGGETQY
>TRBD1|TRBV14|.|TRBJ1-2
ASSPRIRGASSNYGYT
>TRBD2|TRBV9|.|TRBJ2-3
ASSPGLASTDTQY
>.|TRBV10-3|.|TRBJ1-6
AISGTVPENSPLH
>TRBD2|TRBV27|.|TRBJ2-7
ASSLGIAGFFYEQY
>TRBD1|TRBV27|.|TRBJ2-5
ASSHSSGQGVAETQY
>TRBD2|TRBV7-6|once|TRBJ2-3
ASSSRVAGGTDTQY
>TRBD2|TRBV19|once|TRBJ2-5
ASSKTSDRETQY
>TRBD2|TRBV4-1|.|TRBJ2-7
ASSQVGLAGGAIEQY
>TRBD1|TRBV5-8|.|TRBJ1-4
ASSKTGYTNEKLF